The next 20 T cell receptor beta chains were all read from a single sample in a study of CD8 T cells in Susac syndrome. An input of roughly 0.5 to 1 ug of RNA was subjected to reverse transcription using random hexamers. TCRdb processed the immunoSEQ multiplex PCR reads anew with MiXCR; each CDR3 protein has one entry. The sample holds about 150,000 distinct CDR3 sequences, 92% seen once. Input material: CD4+ T cells from PBMCs. Every receptor here comes from a human donor in good health.

The V and J genes are TRBV5-1 and TRBJ2-7; D may match TRBD1 or TRBD2 (5 bases each). The germline V and J ends were trimmed by 0 bases and 6 bases, with 19 bases remaining between them. This CDR3 spans 16 amino acids. Germline assignment: CDR1 SGHRS and CDR2 YFSETQ. CDR3 in DNA: TGCGCCAGCAGCTTGGGGGGAGCGCTTGGGACGTCCGAGCAGTACTTC. This codes for CASSLGGALGTSEQYF. The full variable domain, rest sourced from reference TRBV5-1 and TRBJ2-7, is KAGVTQTPRYLIKTRGQQVTLSCSPISGHRSVSWYQQTPGQGLQFLFEYFSETQRNKGNFPGRFSGRQFSNSRSEMNVSTLELGDSALYLCASSLGGALGTSEQYFGPGTRLTVT.

This clonotype was seen more than once but under ten times. The V gene is TRBV14, the J gene TRBJ1-3; no definite D call. Trimming shortened V by 2 bases and J by 2 bases, and 16 bases separated the two germline ends. The CDR3 length is 17 residues. The germline CDR1 and CDR2 sequences are SGHDN and FVKESK. CDR3 region: CASSQRIRGGAGNTIYF. The CDR3 DNA sequence: TGTGCCAGCAGCCAACGGATTCGGGGAGGTGCTGGAAACACCATATATTTT.

The gene calls are TRBV28 and TRBJ2-1, with 13 bases aligning to TRBD2. Per germline, CDR1 MDHEN and CDR2 SYDVKM. Losses at the gene ends were 6 bases for V and 6 bases for J; bases not matched to a gene: 5. This CDR3 region has 15 residues. CDR3 loop: CASSLWTSGSNEQFF. CDR3 nucleotide sequence: TGTGCCAGCAGCCTGTGGACTAGCGGGAGCAATGAGCAGTTCTTC.

The chain employs TRBV5-4 and TRBJ2-3; maybe TRBD1 (7 bases). Germline V CDR1 and CDR2: SGHNT, YYREEE (reference sequence). The CDR3 has 15 amino acids. Between the trimmed V and J ends, which lost 4 bases and 4 bases, there was a span of 16 bases. The CDR3 nucleotides are TGTGCCAGCAGCCAGTGGAGGGGGCGGGCAGATACGCAGTATTTT. Translation gives CASSQWRGRADTQYF.

V is TRBV4-3 and J is TRBJ1-2, with D possibly TRBD1 on 5 matching bases. V lost 0 bases to trimming and J lost 1 base, with 15 bases between them. The CDR3 consists of 17 residues. Germline CDR1 and CDR2: LGHNA and YSLEER. This CDR3 reads CASSQELTGTVNYGYTF. CDR3 nucleotide sequence: TGCGCCAGCAGCCAAGAACTAACCGGGACGGTTAACTATGGCTACACCTTC.

This clonotype was counted a few times. The gene calls are TRBV6-1 and TRBJ2-2, with 9 bases lining up with TRBD1. Losses at the gene ends were 6 bases for V and 4 bases for J; bases not matched to a gene: 6. The CDR3 contains 15 residues. CDR1 is MNHNS and CDR2 is SASEGT in the germline V gene. This CDR3 is CASRTGQGGTGELFF. The CDR3 bases are TGTGCCAGCAGGACGGGACAGGGTGGCACCGGGGAGCTGTTTTTT.

This clonotype has a single count. V is TRBV6-5 and J is TRBJ2-5; no definite D call. The CDR3 has 12 residues. CDR1 MNHEY and CDR2 SVGAGI come from the germline V gene. Trimming stripped 6 bases from V and 7 bases from J, with 12 bases between. Here the CDR3 reads CASSPSRGTQYF. The CDR3 coding sequence is TGTGCCAGCAGCCCAAGTCGTGGGACCCAGTACTTC.

The CDR3 bases are TGTGCCAGTAGTTCTTGGGACACGGCGAACACCGGGGAGCTGTTTTTT. It specifies CASSSWDTANTGELFF. V gene TRBV19 combines with J gene TRBJ2-2, with D maybe TRBD1 (6 bases). Germline V gene lookup returns CDR1 LNHDA and CDR2 SQIVND (reference sequence). CDR3 length equals 16 residues. The V and J ends lost 5 bases and 0 bases respectively, with 13 bases between them.

The CDR3 DNA reads as TGTGCCAGCAGTCGACAGGAGAGCTCCTACAATGAGCAGTTCTTC. Amino acids: CASSRQESSYNEQFF. The rearrangement uses TRBV27 and TRBJ2-1, with D perhaps TRBD1 (6 bases). V was cut by 5 bases and J by 0 bases, with 11 bases left in between. The CDR3 runs to 15 residues. Germline V CDR1 and CDR2: MNHEY, SMNVEV (reference sequence).

The chain links TRBV24-1 to TRBJ2-7, with 7 bases matching TRBD2. V trimming: 0 bases; J trimming: 0 bases; junction bases outside the gene matches: 7. The CDR3 has 17 residues. Per the germline V gene, CDR1 is KGHDR and CDR2 is SFDVKD. This CDR3 is CATSDLSSGLNSYEQYF. CDR3 DNA sequence: TGTGCCACCAGTGATTTGAGTTCGGGACTAAACTCCTACGAGCAGTACTTC.

The J gene is TRBJ1-1, the V gene TRBV5-1; 8 bases fit TRBD1. The V and J ends lost 4 bases and 10 bases, in that order; junction bases with no gene match: 15. The CDR3 has 15 residues. CDR1 and CDR2 (germline): SGHRS, YFSETQ. CDR3: CASSVETGGSRRAFF. As DNA, the CDR3 is TGCGCCAGCAGCGTTGAAACAGGGGGAAGTCGTCGAGCTTTCTTT.

The chain uses TRBV5-4 and TRBJ2-5; D unresolved. Per the germline V gene, CDR1 is SGHNT and CDR2 is YYREEE (reference sequence). The ends were cut back, 4 bases at V and 4 bases at J, with 14 bases in the middle. The CDR3 is 14 residues long. Written as DNA, the CDR3 is TGTGCCAGCAGCCCGGACCTACATGGAGAGACCCAGTACTTC. Translated, it gives CASSPDLHGETQYF.

This chain links TRBV30 with TRBJ1-5, with no clear D. The V and J ends lost 0 bases and 0 bases respectively, with 6 bases between them. The V gene's germline CDR1 is GTSNPN and CDR2 SVGIG (reference sequence). CDR3 length equals 14 residues. The CDR3: CAWSVLASNQPQHF. In DNA form, the CDR3 reads TGTGCCTGGAGTGTATTGGCTAGCAATCAGCCCCAGCATTTT.

The chain links TRBV20-1 to TRBJ2-3; 9 bases match TRBD2. In germline, CDR1 is DFQATT, CDR2 SNEGSKA (reference sequence). This CDR3 spans 15 amino acids. With 0 bases clipped from V and 1 base from J, the junction kept 2 bases outside the gene matches. The DNA of the CDR3 is TGCAGTGCTAGAGATAGCGGGAGAGGCACAGATACGCAGTATTTT. Its protein product is CSARDSGRGTDTQYF.

This chain joins TRBV5-1 and TRBJ1-5; unclear D gene. Trimming cost V 1 base and J 0 bases, with 5 bases left between them. CDR1 SGHRS and CDR2 YFSETQ come from the germline V gene. This CDR3 contains 14 residues. The CDR3 is CASSLSPSNQPQHF. The CDR3 nucleotides are TGCGCCAGCAGCTTGTCCCCTAGCAATCAGCCCCAGCATTTT.

The chain joins TRBV28 to TRBJ1-5, with D uncertain. The CDR3 has 18 amino acids. The germline V and J ends were trimmed by 5 bases and 1 base, with 21 bases remaining between them. Germline V gene data show CDR1 as MDHEN and CDR2 as SYDVKM. Here the CDR3 reads CASSPPGRRGKSNQPQHF. CDR3 bases: TGTGCCAGCAGTCCCCCGGGGAGGCGGGGAAAAAGCAATCAGCCCCAGCATTTT.

The V gene is TRBV30, the J gene TRBJ2-4; D is unresolved. CDR3 length: 14 amino acids. Germline V gene sequence: CDR1 GTSNPN, CDR2 SVGIG (reference sequence). Trimming took 2 bases from V and 0 from J, leaving 8 bases between them. The CDR3 spells CAWSPGPAKNIQYF. Written as DNA, the CDR3 is TGTGCCTGGAGTCCTGGCCCAGCCAAAAACATTCAGTACTTC. The complete variable domain, with remaining parts taken from reference TRBV30 and TRBJ2-4, reads SQTIHQWPATLVQPVGSPLSLECTVEGTSNPNLYWYRQAAGRGLQLLFYSVGIGQISSEVPQNLSASRPQDRQFILSSKKLLLSDSGFYLCAWSPGPAKNIQYFGAGTRLSVL.

The V call is TRBV30, the J call TRBJ2-1; D gene unclear. V lost 5 bases and J lost 8, with 13 bases in between. Germline loops: CDR1 GTSNPN, CDR2 SVGIG (reference sequence). This CDR3 contains 12 residues. CDR3 sequence reads: CAWDIGSHEQFF. CDR3 bases: TGTGCCTGGGACATCGGAAGCCATGAGCAGTTCTTC.

Only one count was recorded for this clonotype. The V call is TRBV28, the J call TRBJ2-7; D not resolved. The germline CDR1 and CDR2 sequences are MDHEN and SYDVKM. Trimming removed 5 bases from V and 3 bases from J, with 8 bases in between. The CDR3 runs 12 residues. CDR3 in amino acids: CASSALYYEQYF. CDR3 in DNA: TGTGCCAGCAGTGCCCTTTACTACGAGCAGTACTTC.

The rearrangement links TRBV7-9 to TRBJ2-1, with 7 nucleotides matching TRBD1. The V segment lost 0 bases and the J segment 7 bases; nucleotides outside the gene matches: 3. This CDR3 region has 14 residues. Germline CDR1 reads SEHNR; CDR2 reads FQNEAQ (reference sequence). CDR3 sequence (DNA): TGTGCCAGCAGCTTAGCTACAGGGGTTAATGAGCAGTTCTTC. It translates to CASSLATGVNEQFF.